The rows below give T cell receptor beta chains drawn from one sample of a study of shared clonotypes between healthy human individuals. Sequencing used immunoSEQ multiplex PCR; TCRdb keeps in-frame clones, though not all of them. The data contain approximately 600,000 clones, about 95% of them singletons. The sequenced sample was naive CD8+ T cells sorted from blood. These receptors all come from a woman aged 25 to 45 in good health. The CDR3 runs from the conserved cysteine through the conserved F or W. D genes are given only for firm matches. Size tells how often a clone was seen (once, few, many) or the class of an expanded clone, and some rows leave it out.

NA	NA	17	TRBV11-2	TRBJ2-1	CASSLDRTRAFNNEQFF	TGTGCCAGCAGCTTAGATCGTACGCGCGCGTTTAACAATGAGCAGTTCTTC
TRBD2	NA	15	TRBV4-1	TRBJ2-7	CASSLLGLAGGEQYF	TGCGCCAGCAGCCTCCTCGGACTAGCGGGTGGTGAGCAGTACTTC
NA	NA	15	TRBV28	TRBJ1-4	CASSPPGQPNEKLFF	TGTGCCAGCAGCCCCCCAGGACAGCCTAATGAAAAACTGTTTTTT
NA	NA	12	TRBV6-1	TRBJ1-2	CASSEAGSGYTF	TGTGCCAGCAGTGAAGCGGGTAGCGGCTACACCTTC
NA	once	15	TRBV7-9	TRBJ2-7	CASSSRDGNFYEQYF	TGTGCCAGCAGCTCCCGGGACGGAAACTTCTACGAGCAGTACTTC
NA	NA	15	TRBV27	TRBJ2-5	CASSLGTNRQETQYF	TGTGCCAGCAGTTTAGGGACGAATCGCCAAGAGACCCAGTACTTC
NA	NA	12	TRBV28	TRBJ2-7	CASSLYTYEQYF	TGTGCCAGCAGTTTATATACCTACGAGCAGTACTTC
TRBD2	NA	15	TRBV29-1	TRBJ2-2	CSVWGASGSSGELFF	TGCAGCGTGTGGGGGGCTAGCGGGAGTTCCGGGGAGCTGTTTTTT
NA	NA	14	TRBV13	TRBJ2-7	CASSPTRGAYEQYF	TGTGCCAGCAGCCCGACTAGGGGGGCCTACGAGCAGTACTTC
TRBD1	NA	16	TRBV19	TRBJ2-1	CASSIFPGQAYNEQFF	TGTGCCAGTAGTATTTTTCCGGGACAGGCTTACAATGAGCAGTTCTTC
NA	NA	18	TRBV4-1	TRBJ1-3	CASSQGRTLESSGNTIYF	TGCGCCAGCAGCCAAGGTCGCACCCTCGAAAGCTCTGGAAACACCATATATTTT
NA	NA	20	TRBV21-1	TRBJ1-5	CASSCLPGQGGVGGNQPQHF	TGTGCCAGCAGCTGCCTACCGGGACAGGGAGGCGTTGGGGGCAATCAGCCCCAGCATTTT